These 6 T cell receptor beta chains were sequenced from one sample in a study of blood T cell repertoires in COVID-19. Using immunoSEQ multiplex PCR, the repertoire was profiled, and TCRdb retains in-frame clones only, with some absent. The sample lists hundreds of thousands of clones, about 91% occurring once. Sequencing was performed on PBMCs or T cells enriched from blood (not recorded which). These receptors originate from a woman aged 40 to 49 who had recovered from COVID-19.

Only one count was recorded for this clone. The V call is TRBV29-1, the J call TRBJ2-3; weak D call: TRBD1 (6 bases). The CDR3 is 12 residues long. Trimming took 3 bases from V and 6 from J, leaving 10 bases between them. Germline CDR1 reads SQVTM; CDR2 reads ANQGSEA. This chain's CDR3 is CSVEIQGDTQYF. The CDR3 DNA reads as TGCAGCGTTGAGATTCAGGGGGATACGCAGTATTTT.

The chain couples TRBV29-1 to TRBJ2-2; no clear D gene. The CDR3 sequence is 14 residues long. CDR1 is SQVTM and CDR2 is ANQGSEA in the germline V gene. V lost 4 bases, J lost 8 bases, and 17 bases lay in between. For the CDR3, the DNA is TGCAGCGTTGCTTCGCCGGGTGGCAAAGGGGAGCTGTTTTTT. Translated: CSVASPGGKGELFF.

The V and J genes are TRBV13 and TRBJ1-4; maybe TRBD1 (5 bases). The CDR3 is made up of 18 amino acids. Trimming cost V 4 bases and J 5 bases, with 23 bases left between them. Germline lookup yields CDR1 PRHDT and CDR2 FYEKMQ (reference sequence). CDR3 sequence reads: CASSSRVLDTNRNEKLFF. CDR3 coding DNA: TGTGCCAGCAGCTCCCGTGTCTTGGACACTAACCGAAATGAAAAACTGTTTTTT.

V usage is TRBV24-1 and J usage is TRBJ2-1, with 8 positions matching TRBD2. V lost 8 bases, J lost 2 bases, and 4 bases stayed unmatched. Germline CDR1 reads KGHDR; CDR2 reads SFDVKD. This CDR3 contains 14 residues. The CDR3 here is CATNGGGAYNEQFF. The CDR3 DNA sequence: TGTGCCACCAACGGGGGGGGAGCCTACAATGAGCAGTTCTTC.

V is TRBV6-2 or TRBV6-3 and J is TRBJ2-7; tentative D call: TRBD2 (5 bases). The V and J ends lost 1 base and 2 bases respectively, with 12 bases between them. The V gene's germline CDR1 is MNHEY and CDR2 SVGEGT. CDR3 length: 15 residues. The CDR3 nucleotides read TGTGCCAGCAGTTACTGGGGAGCGGTGACCTACGAGCAGTACTTC. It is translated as CASSYWGAVTYEQYF.

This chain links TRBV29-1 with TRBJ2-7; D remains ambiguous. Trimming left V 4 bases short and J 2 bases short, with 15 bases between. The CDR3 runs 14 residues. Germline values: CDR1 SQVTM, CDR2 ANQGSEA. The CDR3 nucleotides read TGCAGCGTTGCCCTAGACCCGAGAGCCTACGAGCAGTACTTC. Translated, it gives CSVALDPRAYEQYF.